These T cell receptor beta chains were read from a single sample in a study of response to subunit inactivated influenza vaccine. Using its own MiXCR run on the RT-PCR reads, TCRdb lists one record per CDR3 protein. The data hold fewer than 750,000 distinct CDR3 sequences, with 11% to 15% observed a single time. Sequenced here: PBMCs from blood, sampled less than 13 days after vaccination. The receptors were gathered from a man in his fifties who received an inactivated influenza vaccine. Each CDR3 is given with its conserved first and last residue. A D gene is named only where the DNA matches it firmly. Clone size is shown for a subset of rows, as once, few, many or a class of expanded clone.

J gene: TRBJ1-6
clone size: few
V gene: TRBV7-2
D gene: TRBD1
CDR3 protein: CASSHPRGNNSPLHF
CDR3 DNA: TGTGCCAGCAGCCACCCCAGGGGGAATAATTCACCCCTCCACTTT

J gene: TRBJ2-1
clone size: few
V gene: TRBV12-1
D gene: NA
CDR3 protein: CANLVRLAVGEQFF
CDR3 DNA: TGTGCCAATCTCGTCCGACTAGCGGTCGGTGAGCAGTTCTTC

J gene: TRBJ2-1
clone size: few
V gene: TRBV12-5
D gene: TRBD1
CDR3 protein: CASGDTGGSYNEQFF
CDR3 DNA: TGTGCTAGTGGCGATACAGGGGGCTCCTACAATGAGCAGTTCTTC

J gene: TRBJ2-6
clone size: few
V gene: TRBV3-1
D gene: NA
CDR3 protein: CASSQATPFSGANVLTF
CDR3 DNA: TGTGCCAGCAGCCAAGCGACACCTTTCTCTGGGGCCAACGTCCTGACTTTC

J gene: TRBJ2-1
clone size: NA
V gene: TRBV6-5
D gene: NA
CDR3 protein: CASSCGTEQFF
CDR3 DNA: TGTGCCAGCAGTTGCGGGACTGAGCAGTTCTTC

J gene: TRBJ2-3
clone size: NA
V gene: TRBV7-6
D gene: NA
CDR3 protein: CASSSDLDTQYF
CDR3 DNA: TGTGCCAGCAGCTCAGACTTAGATACGCAGTATTTT

J gene: TRBJ2-5
clone size: few
V gene: TRBV5-4
D gene: TRBD2
CDR3 protein: CASSPPGLAGQETQYF
CDR3 DNA: TGTGCCAGCAGCCCGCCGGGACTAGCGGGACAAGAGACCCAGTACTTC

J gene: TRBJ2-6
clone size: few
V gene: TRBV4-2
D gene: NA
CDR3 protein: CASSPRDRPFSGANVLTF
CDR3 DNA: TGTGCCAGCAGCCCGCGCGACAGGCCGTTCTCTGGGGCCAACGTCCTGACTTTC

J gene: TRBJ2-1
clone size: few
V gene: TRBV6-2/TRBV6-3
D gene: NA
CDR3 protein: CASSYTTFNEQFF
CDR3 DNA: TGTGCCAGCAGTTACACCACTTTCAATGAGCAGTTCTTC

J gene: TRBJ2-4
clone size: many
V gene: TRBV11-2
D gene: TRBD1
CDR3 protein: CASSSTGGAKNIQYF
CDR3 DNA: TGTGCCAGCAGCTCCACAGGGGGAGCCAAAAACATTCAGTACTTC

J gene: TRBJ2-3
clone size: few
V gene: TRBV6-6
D gene: NA
CDR3 protein: CASIQRRTDTQYF
CDR3 DNA: TGTGCCAGCATTCAGCGCCGCACAGATACGCAGTATTTT

J gene: TRBJ1-1
clone size: many
V gene: TRBV12-3/TRBV12-4
D gene: NA
CDR3 protein: CASTSLGTLMNTEAFF
CDR3 DNA: TGTGCCAGCACCAGTTTAGGGACACTTATGAACACTGAAGCTTTCTTT

J gene: TRBJ2-1
clone size: few
V gene: TRBV11-3
D gene: TRBD2
CDR3 protein: CASSPLSGTRPYNEQFF
CDR3 DNA: TGTGCCAGCAGCCCCCTTAGCGGGACTAGACCCTACAATGAGCAGTTCTTC

J gene: TRBJ2-2
clone size: few
V gene: TRBV20-1
D gene: TRBD2
CDR3 protein: CSANLAGGPNTGELFF
CDR3 DNA: TGCAGTGCTAATCTAGCGGGAGGGCCTAACACCGGGGAGCTGTTTTTT

J gene: TRBJ2-1
clone size: many
V gene: TRBV5-1
D gene: NA
CDR3 protein: CASSLAPGAYNEQFF
CDR3 DNA: TGCGCCAGCAGCTTGGCCCCGGGAGCCTACAATGAGCAGTTCTTC

J gene: TRBJ1-4
clone size: few
V gene: TRBV4-2
D gene: NA
CDR3 protein: CASSQEKGPNEKLFF
CDR3 DNA: TGTGCCAGCAGCCAAGAAAAAGGACCTAATGAAAAACTGTTTTTT

J gene: TRBJ2-7
clone size: few
V gene: TRBV5-1
D gene: TRBD2
CDR3 protein: CASSLSAGGIYEQYF
CDR3 DNA: TGCGCCAGCAGCTTATCAGCGGGGGGGATATACGAGCAGTACTTC

J gene: TRBJ2-5
clone size: many
V gene: TRBV4-2
D gene: NA
CDR3 protein: CASSGTGGYLAGGQETQYF
CDR3 DNA: TGTGCCAGCAGCGGGACAGGGGGCTACCTAGCGGGAGGGCAAGAGACCCAGTACTTC

J gene: TRBJ2-7
clone size: few
V gene: TRBV29-1
D gene: NA
CDR3 protein: CSVSFGNEQYF
CDR3 DNA: TGCAGCGTATCTTTTGGTAACGAGCAGTACTTC

J gene: TRBJ2-2
clone size: few
V gene: TRBV20-1
D gene: NA
CDR3 protein: CSAREANTGELFF
CDR3 DNA: TGCAGTGCTAGAGAAGCGAACACCGGGGAGCTGTTTTTT

J gene: TRBJ2-1
clone size: many
V gene: TRBV3-1
D gene: NA
CDR3 protein: CASSQDSTSLSSYNEQFF
CDR3 DNA: TGTGCCAGCAGCCAGGACTCCACTAGCTTAAGCTCCTACAATGAGCAGTTCTTC

J gene: TRBJ2-5
clone size: few
V gene: TRBV14
D gene: NA
CDR3 protein: CASSPTGRGTQYF
CDR3 DNA: TGTGCCAGCAGCCCAACAGGGAGAGGGACCCAGTACTTC

J gene: TRBJ2-1
clone size: NA
V gene: TRBV7-2
D gene: TRBD2
CDR3 protein: CASSARLARGHEQFF
CDR3 DNA: TGTGCCAGCAGCGCCCGACTAGCTAGGGGCCATGAGCAGTTCTTC

J gene: TRBJ1-2
clone size: few
V gene: TRBV28
D gene: NA
CDR3 protein: CASSFLTENYGYTF
CDR3 DNA: TGTGCCAGCAGTTTTCTGACAGAAAATTATGGCTACACCTTC

J gene: TRBJ2-1
clone size: few
V gene: TRBV28
D gene: NA
CDR3 protein: CASSLEGTGNEQFF
CDR3 DNA: TGTGCCAGCAGTTTAGAGGGGACGGGCAATGAGCAGTTCTTC

J gene: TRBJ2-2
clone size: NA
V gene: TRBV5-1
D gene: NA
CDR3 protein: CASSLLGPDTGELFF
CDR3 DNA: TGCGCCAGCAGCTTGTTGGGGCCCGACACCGGGGAGCTGTTTTTT

J gene: TRBJ2-2
clone size: few
V gene: TRBV20-1
D gene: TRBD2
CDR3 protein: CSARTGIGTSGRNTGELFF
CDR3 DNA: TGCAGTGCTAGGACGGGAATTGGGACTAGCGGGAGGAACACCGGGGAGCTGTTTTTT